Given below is one T cell receptor (beta chain) in context. Using its own MiXCR run on the RT-PCR reads, TCRdb lists one record per CDR3 protein. The repertoire holds 900,000 to 1,000,000 distinct CDR3 sequences, with approximately 19% as singletons. The data belong to a study of patients and donors after allogeneic stem cell transplantation. Sequences were obtained from blood, either unsorted or a sorted T cell fraction (not recorded which). This receptor was identified in a human donor who was either an allogeneic HSCT recipient or a stem cell or donor lymphocyte infusion donor (not recorded which). It is not recorded whose cells these are; they may come from a transplant donor.

The CDR3 sequence: CASRKISGPQYF. CDR3 DNA sequence: TGTGCCAGCAGAAAAATCTCAGGGCCGCAGTACTTC. The chain couples TRBV12-3 or TRBV12-4 to TRBJ2-7; TRBD1 is a possible D gene (5 bases). V was clipped by 6 bases and J by 9 bases, with 15 bases between them. This CDR3 is built from 12 residues.